This entry is about one T cell receptor beta chain. This sample was included in a study of blood T cell repertoires in COVID-19. Study context: The analysed material was cDNA or gDNA that came from T cells, B-cell-depleted T cells, or PBMCs.

The CDR3 runs 16 residues. Germline V gives CDR1 LGHNA, CDR2 YNFKEQ. The V and J ends lost 0 bases and 5 bases respectively, with 13 bases between them. Authors' methods: Estimation of nucleated cell counts relied on the amplification of reference gene primers. The table came from immunoSEQ multiplex PCR; TCRdb's copy has only in-frame clones and leaves some out. For V, J and clone size, that table is used; D and trimming come from the DNA. Counted here are about 38,000 clones, nearly 90% occurring once; the ten biggest clones make up about 25%. Sequencing input: peripheral blood. The source is a man in his fifties or sixties with active or convalescent COVID-19. The chain recombines TRBV4-2 with TRBJ2-2; TRBD2 might be the D (5 bases). In DNA, the CDR3 is TGTGCCAGCAGCCAAGATACTAAGGCGGGTACCGGGGAGCTGTTTTTT. Protein product: CASSQDTKAGTGELFF.